These T cell receptor beta chains were read from a single sample in a study of cytomegalovirus exposure and HLA in healthy donors. Sequenced by immunoSEQ multiplex PCR; TCRdb stores in-frame clones only, minus some. The sample lists roughly 120,000 clones, 60% to 80% occurring once. The sequencing sample was made of PBMCs. Receptors were obtained from a man aged 18 to 29 in good health and CMV-seropositive. The CDR3 runs from the conserved cysteine through the conserved F or W. The D gene is left open where the match is weak. Clone size, where shown, is once, few, many, or a class for clones that have expanded.

CASSLIGSSAYNEQFF	TGTGCCAGCAGCTTAATCGGGTCTAGCGCCTACAATGAGCAGTTCTTC	TRBJ2-1	TRBV7-2	NA	16	NA
CAIRDLGTGINEQFF	TGTGCCATCAGGGACCTCGGGACAGGTATCAATGAGCAGTTCTTC	TRBJ2-1	TRBV10-3	TRBD1	15	few
CASSAHVGGTAEAFF	TGTGCCAGCAGCGCGCACGTGGGGGGGACGGCTGAAGCTTTCTTT	TRBJ1-1	TRBV11-2	NA	15	NA
CASRSDEETQYF	TGTGCCAGTCGGAGTGACGAAGAGACCCAGTACTTC	TRBJ2-5	TRBV2	NA	12	NA
CASRTTGLNTEAFF	TGTGCCAGCAGAACGACAGGGTTGAACACTGAAGCTTTCTTT	TRBJ1-1	TRBV6-1	TRBD1	14	NA
CASRASGGSYNEQFF	TGTGCCAGCAGAGCAAGCGGGGGGTCCTACAATGAGCAGTTCTTC	TRBJ2-1	TRBV2	TRBD2	15	once
CASSLGSGSNQPQHF	TGCGCCAGCAGCTTGGGTTCGGGAAGCAATCAGCCCCAGCATTTT	TRBJ1-5	TRBV5-1	NA	15	NA
CASSFRDVAGARSSEQYF	TGTGCCAGCAGTTTCCGGGATGTGGCAGGGGCGCGTTCCTCCGAGCAGTACTTC	TRBJ2-7	TRBV27	NA	18	NA
CASSARSGQRAGDEQFF	TGTGCCAGCAGCGCTCGGAGTGGACAGCGCGCAGGTGATGAGCAGTTCTTC	TRBJ2-1	TRBV9	NA	17	NA
CASNIAASTDTQYF	TGCGCCAGCAATATAGCAGCTAGCACAGATACGCAGTATTTT	TRBJ2-3	TRBV5-1	NA	14	NA
CASSLVKGPRGETQYF	TGTGCCAGCAGCTTAGTTAAGGGACCAAGGGGGGAGACCCAGTACTTC	TRBJ2-5	TRBV7-9	NA	16	NA
CASSSAGTGGGGAFF	TGTGCCAGCAGTTCCGCCGGGACAGGGGGCGGCGGAGCTTTCTTT	TRBJ1-1	TRBV28	TRBD1	15	few
CASRGHLNTGELFF	TGTGCCAGCAGGGGACATCTGAACACCGGGGAGCTGTTTTTT	TRBJ2-2	TRBV6-6	NA	14	NA
CASNEWTGKIYF	TGTGCCAGCAACGAGTGGACAGGGAAAATATACTTC	TRBJ2-7	TRBV28	TRBD1	12	NA
CASSQAVPSSGNTIYF	TGCGCCAGCAGTCAGGCCGTTCCAAGCTCTGGAAACACCATATATTTT	TRBJ1-3	TRBV23-1	NA	16	few
CASSTGYEQYF	TGTGCCAGTAGTACAGGTTACGAGCAGTACTTC	TRBJ2-7	TRBV19	NA	11	NA
CASRALADTQYF	TGTGCCAGCAGGGCACTAGCAGATACGCAGTATTTT	TRBJ2-3	TRBV2	NA	12	NA
CASSAGGPGTDTQYF	TGCGCCAGCAGTGCGGGGGGGCCAGGCACAGATACGCAGTATTTT	TRBJ2-3	TRBV10-2	TRBD2	15	once
CASSYASGVGTEAFF	TGTGCCAGCAGTTACGCGTCAGGGGTGGGCACTGAAGCTTTCTTT	TRBJ1-1	TRBV6-5	NA	15	NA
CASLAGGMNTEAFF	TGTGCCAGCCTAGCCGGGGGAATGAACACTGAAGCTTTCTTT	TRBJ1-1	TRBV27	NA	14	few
CASSWLGGGITDTQYF	TGTGCCAGCAGTTGGCTCGGCGGGGGTATCACAGATACGCAGTATTTT	TRBJ2-3	TRBV27	TRBD2	16	NA
CASSSFGTPITADSPLHF	TGTGCCAGCAGTTCCTTCGGGACACCGATTACGGCGGATTCACCCCTCCACTTT	TRBJ1-6	TRBV27	NA	18	NA
CASSGPSSYEQYF	TGTGCCAGCAGCGGGCCGAGCTCCTACGAGCAGTACTTC	TRBJ2-7	TRBV7-9	NA	13	NA
CASRLRTGETQYF	TGTGCCAGCAGACTTAGGACAGGGGAGACCCAGTACTTC	TRBJ2-5	TRBV5-6	TRBD1	13	NA
CAISDPGESGEKLFF	TGTGCCATCAGTGACCCAGGGGAATCTGGTGAAAAACTGTTTTTT	TRBJ1-4	TRBV10-3	NA	15	NA
CASSYRGMNYGYTF	TGTGCCAGCAGTTACCGGGGGATGAACTATGGCTACACCTTC	TRBJ1-2	TRBV27	NA	14	NA
CASSIPGHPARVDYNEQFF	TGCGCCAGCAGCATACCGGGTCACCCCGCACGGGTCGACTACAATGAGCAGTTCTTC	TRBJ2-1	TRBV5-1	NA	19	few
CALTGGRSEIGYTF	TGTGCCCTAACCGGAGGCAGGTCCGAGATTGGCTACACCTTC	TRBJ1-2	TRBV12-1	NA	14	NA